These T cell receptor beta chains were read from a single sample in a study of cytomegalovirus exposure and HLA in healthy donors. Produced via immunoSEQ multiplex PCR; TCRdb's table is partial and in-frame only. The sample has about 140,000 clones; roughly 9.6% are singletons. The sequenced sample was PBMCs. Receptors were obtained from a woman aged 35 to 49 in good health and CMV-seropositive. The CDR3 runs from the conserved cysteine through the conserved F or W. Each record gives: V gene, CDR3 length, J gene, D gene, clone size, CDR3 DNA, CDR3 protein. A D gene is named only where the DNA matches it firmly. Clone size is stated in some rows and not others, as once, few, many or a class when expanded.

V gene: TRBV12-5; CDR3 length: 16; J gene: TRBJ1-5; D gene: TRBD1; clone size: few; CDR3 DNA: TGTGCTAGTGGTTTGCGGACAGGGGGGAAAAATCAGCCCCAGCATTTT; CDR3 protein: CASGLRTGGKNQPQHF
V gene: TRBV5-4; CDR3 length: 16; J gene: TRBJ2-1; D gene: TRBD2; clone size: .; CDR3 DNA: TGTGCCAGCAGCTTGGGGGCTAGCGGGAGGAACCATGAGCAGTTCTTC; CDR3 protein: CASSLGASGRNHEQFF
V gene: TRBV19; CDR3 length: 15; J gene: TRBJ1-6; D gene: TRBD1; clone size: .; CDR3 DNA: TGTGCCAGTAGTCCCCGGGGGGGGACAGAATCACCCCTCCACTTT; CDR3 protein: CASSPRGGTESPLHF
V gene: TRBV29-1; CDR3 length: 12; J gene: TRBJ1-1; D gene: .; clone size: .; CDR3 DNA: TGCAGCGTTGAAGGGGGCTACACTGAAGCTTTCTTT; CDR3 protein: CSVEGGYTEAFF
V gene: TRBV5-1; CDR3 length: 15; J gene: TRBJ2-7; D gene: TRBD1; clone size: .; CDR3 DNA: TGCGCCAGCAGCTCGCGACAGGGGGCGTCCCTCGAGCAGTACTTC; CDR3 protein: CASSSRQGASLEQYF
V gene: TRBV6-1; CDR3 length: 15; J gene: TRBJ2-1; D gene: .; clone size: .; CDR3 DNA: TGTGCCAGCAGAAACAGGGAGAGTTCCTACAATGAGCAGTTCTTC; CDR3 protein: CASRNRESSYNEQFF
V gene: TRBV5-1; CDR3 length: 14; J gene: TRBJ2-2; D gene: TRBD1; clone size: few; CDR3 DNA: TGCGCCAGCAGCTTCGGACAGGGGATCGGGGAGCTGTTTTTT; CDR3 protein: CASSFGQGIGELFF
V gene: TRBV7-2; CDR3 length: 13; J gene: TRBJ2-7; D gene: .; clone size: few; CDR3 DNA: TGTGCCAGCGGCCCCCTCCCTCGTGGCGAGCAGTACTTC; CDR3 protein: CASGPLPRGEQYF
V gene: TRBV11-2; CDR3 length: 14; J gene: TRBJ1-6; D gene: TRBD1; clone size: .; CDR3 DNA: TGTGCCAGCAGCCTCACAGGGGGTAGTTCACCCCTCCACTTT; CDR3 protein: CASSLTGGSSPLHF
V gene: TRBV6-4; CDR3 length: 17; J gene: TRBJ2-7; D gene: TRBD2; clone size: few; CDR3 DNA: TGTGCCAGCAGTGACTCTACTAGCGGGGGGCCCTGCTACGAGCAGTACTTC; CDR3 protein: CASSDSTSGGPCYEQYF